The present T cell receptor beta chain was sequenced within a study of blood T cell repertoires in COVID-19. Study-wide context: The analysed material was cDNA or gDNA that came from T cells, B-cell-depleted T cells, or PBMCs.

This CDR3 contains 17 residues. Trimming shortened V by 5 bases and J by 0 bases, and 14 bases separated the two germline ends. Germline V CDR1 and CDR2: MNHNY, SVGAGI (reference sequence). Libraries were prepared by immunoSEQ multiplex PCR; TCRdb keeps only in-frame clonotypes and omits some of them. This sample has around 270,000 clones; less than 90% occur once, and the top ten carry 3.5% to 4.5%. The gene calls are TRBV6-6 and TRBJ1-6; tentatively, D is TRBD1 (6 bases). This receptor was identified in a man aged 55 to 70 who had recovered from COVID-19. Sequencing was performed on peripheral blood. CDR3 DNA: TGTGCCAGCAGTCCTTGGACAGCGAGCTCCTATAATTCACCCCTCCACTTT. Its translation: CASSPWTASSYNSPLHF.